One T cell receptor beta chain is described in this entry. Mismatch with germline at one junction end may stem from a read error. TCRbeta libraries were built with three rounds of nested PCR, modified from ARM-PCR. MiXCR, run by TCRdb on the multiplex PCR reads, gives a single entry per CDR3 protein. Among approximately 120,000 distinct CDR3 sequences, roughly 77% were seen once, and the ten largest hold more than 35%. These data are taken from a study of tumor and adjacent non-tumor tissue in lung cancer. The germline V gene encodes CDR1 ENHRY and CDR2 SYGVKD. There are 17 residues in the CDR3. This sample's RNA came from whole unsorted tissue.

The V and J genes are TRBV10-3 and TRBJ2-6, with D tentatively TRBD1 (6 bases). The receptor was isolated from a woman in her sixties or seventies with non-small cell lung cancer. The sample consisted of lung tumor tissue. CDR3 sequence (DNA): TGTGCCATCAGTGTACAGGGCCCGATCTCTGGGGCCAACGTCCTGACCTTC. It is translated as CAISVQGPISGANVLTF.